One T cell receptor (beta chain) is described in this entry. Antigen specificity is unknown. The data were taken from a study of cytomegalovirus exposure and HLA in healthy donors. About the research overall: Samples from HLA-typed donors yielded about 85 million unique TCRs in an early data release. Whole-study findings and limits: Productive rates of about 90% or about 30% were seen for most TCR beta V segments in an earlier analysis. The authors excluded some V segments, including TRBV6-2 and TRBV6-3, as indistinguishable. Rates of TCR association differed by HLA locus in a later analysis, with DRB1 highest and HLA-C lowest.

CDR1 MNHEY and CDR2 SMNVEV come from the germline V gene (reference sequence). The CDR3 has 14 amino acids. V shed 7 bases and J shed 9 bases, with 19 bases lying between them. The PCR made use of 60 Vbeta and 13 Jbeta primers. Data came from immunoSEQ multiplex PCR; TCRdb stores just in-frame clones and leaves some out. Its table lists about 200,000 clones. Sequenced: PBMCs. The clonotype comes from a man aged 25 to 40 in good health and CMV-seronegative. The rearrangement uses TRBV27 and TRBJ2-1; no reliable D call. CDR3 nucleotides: TGTGCCAGCAATCCCCACAAGTCCAGAGGTGAGCAGTTCTTC. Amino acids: CASNPHKSRGEQFF.